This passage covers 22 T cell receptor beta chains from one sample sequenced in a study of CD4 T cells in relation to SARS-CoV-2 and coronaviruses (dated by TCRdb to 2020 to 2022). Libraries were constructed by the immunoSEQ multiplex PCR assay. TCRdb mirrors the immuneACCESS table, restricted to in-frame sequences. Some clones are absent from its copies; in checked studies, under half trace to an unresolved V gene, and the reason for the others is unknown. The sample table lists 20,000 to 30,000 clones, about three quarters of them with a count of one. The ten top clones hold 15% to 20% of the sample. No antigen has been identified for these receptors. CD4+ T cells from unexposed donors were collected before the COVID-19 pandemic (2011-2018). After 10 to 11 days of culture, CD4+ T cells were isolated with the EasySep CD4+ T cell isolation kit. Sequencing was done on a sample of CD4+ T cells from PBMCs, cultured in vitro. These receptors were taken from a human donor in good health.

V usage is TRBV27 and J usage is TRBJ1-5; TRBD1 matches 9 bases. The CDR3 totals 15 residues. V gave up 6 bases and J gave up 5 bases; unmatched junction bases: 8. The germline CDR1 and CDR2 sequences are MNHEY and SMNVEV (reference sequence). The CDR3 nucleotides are TGTGCCAGCAGCCTGACGACAGGGGGAGATCAGCCCCAGCATTTT. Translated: CASSLTTGGDQPQHF.

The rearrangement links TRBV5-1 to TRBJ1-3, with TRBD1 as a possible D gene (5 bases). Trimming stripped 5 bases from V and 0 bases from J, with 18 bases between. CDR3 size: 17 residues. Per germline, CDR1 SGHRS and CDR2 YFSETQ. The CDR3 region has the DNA TGCGCCAGCAGTTTGACCCTAGGACAAGCCTCTGGAAACACCATATATTTT. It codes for CASSLTLGQASGNTIYF. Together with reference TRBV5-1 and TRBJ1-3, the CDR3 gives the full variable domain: KAGVTQTPRYLIKTRGQQVTLSCSPISGHRSVSWYQQTPGQGLQFLFEYFSETQRNKGNFPGRFSGRQFSNSRSEMNVSTLELGDSALYLCASSLTLGQASGNTIYFGEGSWLTVV.

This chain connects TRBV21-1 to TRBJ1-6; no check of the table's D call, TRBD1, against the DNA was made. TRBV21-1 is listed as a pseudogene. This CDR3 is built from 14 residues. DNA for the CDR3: TGTGCCAGCAGCATCCTACAGGACAATTCACCCCTCCACTTT. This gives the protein CASSILQDNSPLHF.

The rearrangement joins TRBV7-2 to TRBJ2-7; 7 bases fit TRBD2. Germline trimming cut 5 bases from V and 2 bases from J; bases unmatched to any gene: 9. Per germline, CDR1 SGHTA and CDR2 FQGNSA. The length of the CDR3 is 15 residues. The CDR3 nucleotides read TGTGCCAGCAGCGCGTTGGGAGGGCCTCCCTACGAGCAGTACTTC. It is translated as CASSALGGPPYEQYF.

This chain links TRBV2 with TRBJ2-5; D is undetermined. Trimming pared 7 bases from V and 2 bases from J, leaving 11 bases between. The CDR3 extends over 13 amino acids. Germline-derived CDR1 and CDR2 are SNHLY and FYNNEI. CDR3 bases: TGTGCCAGCAACAAATGGCTTCAAGAGACCCAGTACTTC. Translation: CASNKWLQETQYF.

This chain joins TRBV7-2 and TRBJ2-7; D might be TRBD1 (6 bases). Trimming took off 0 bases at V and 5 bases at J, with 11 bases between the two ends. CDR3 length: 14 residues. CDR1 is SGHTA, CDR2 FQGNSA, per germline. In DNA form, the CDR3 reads TGTGCCAGCAGCTTAGCTGGACAGAGTAACGAGCAGTACTTC. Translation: CASSLAGQSNEQYF. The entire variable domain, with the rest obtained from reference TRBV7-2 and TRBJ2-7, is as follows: GAGVSQSPSNKVTEKGKDVELRCDPISGHTALYWYRQSLGQGLEFLIYFQGNSAPDKSGLPSDRFSAERTGGSVSTLTIQRTQQEDSAVYLCASSLAGQSNEQYFGPGTRLTVT.

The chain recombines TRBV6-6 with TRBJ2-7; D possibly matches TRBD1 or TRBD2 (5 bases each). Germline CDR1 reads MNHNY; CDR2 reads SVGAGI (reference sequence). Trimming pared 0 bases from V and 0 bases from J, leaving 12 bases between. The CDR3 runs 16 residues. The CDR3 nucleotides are TGTGCCAGCAGTTACTCGAGTGGGACGCCCTCCTACGAGCAGTACTTC. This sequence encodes CASSYSSGTPSYEQYF.

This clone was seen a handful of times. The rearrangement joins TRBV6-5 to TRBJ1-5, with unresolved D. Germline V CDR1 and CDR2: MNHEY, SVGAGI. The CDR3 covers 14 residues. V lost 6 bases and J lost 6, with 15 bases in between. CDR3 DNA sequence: TGTGCCAGCAGCCAAATAGTAGACGGTCAGCCCCAGCATTTT. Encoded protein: CASSQIVDGQPQHF.

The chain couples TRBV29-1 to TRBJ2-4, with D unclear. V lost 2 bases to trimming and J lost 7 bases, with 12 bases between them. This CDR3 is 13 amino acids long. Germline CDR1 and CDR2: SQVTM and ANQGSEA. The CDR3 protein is CSVEMAARNIQYF. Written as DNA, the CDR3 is TGCAGCGTTGAAATGGCAGCCAGGAACATTCAGTACTTC.

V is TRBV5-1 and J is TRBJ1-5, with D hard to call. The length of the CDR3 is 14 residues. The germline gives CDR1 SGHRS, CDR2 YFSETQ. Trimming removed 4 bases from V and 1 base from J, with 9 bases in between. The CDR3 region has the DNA TGCGCCAGCAGCGAGGGTGGCAGCAATCAGCCCCAGCATTTT. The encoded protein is CASSEGGSNQPQHF.

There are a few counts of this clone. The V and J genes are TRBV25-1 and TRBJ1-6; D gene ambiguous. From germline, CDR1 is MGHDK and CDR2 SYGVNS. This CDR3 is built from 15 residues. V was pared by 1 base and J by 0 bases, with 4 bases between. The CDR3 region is CASSESSSYNSPLHF. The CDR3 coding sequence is TGTGCCAGCAGTGAATCTAGCTCCTATAATTCACCCCTCCACTTT.

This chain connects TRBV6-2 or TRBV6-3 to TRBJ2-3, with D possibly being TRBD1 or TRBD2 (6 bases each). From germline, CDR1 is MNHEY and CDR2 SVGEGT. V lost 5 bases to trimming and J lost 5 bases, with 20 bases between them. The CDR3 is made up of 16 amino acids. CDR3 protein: CASSPTGGGRGDTQYF. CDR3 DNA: TGTGCCAGCAGTCCAACTGGAGGGGGGCGGGGAGATACGCAGTATTTT.

The CDR3 DNA reads as TGCGCCAGCAGGGGACAGTCGTCCTACGAGCAGTACTTC. Translated, it gives CASRGQSSYEQYF. The V call is TRBV10-2, the J call TRBJ2-7; TRBD1 matches 7 bases. The germline V gene encodes CDR1 WSHSY and CDR2 SAAADI. Losses at the gene ends were 6 bases for V and 1 base for J; bases not matched to a gene: 3. This CDR3 has 13 amino acids.

CDR3 in amino acids: CASRGGTSGWSEQFF. As DNA, the CDR3 is TGTGCCAGCAGAGGGGGGACTAGCGGGTGGAGTGAGCAGTTCTTC. The chain combines TRBV6-5 with TRBJ2-1; 12 bases are shared with TRBD2. This CDR3 is 15 amino acids long. J was trimmed by 9 bases and V by 6 bases; bases with no gene match: 9. CDR1 and CDR2 from the germline V gene are MNHEY and SVGAGI.

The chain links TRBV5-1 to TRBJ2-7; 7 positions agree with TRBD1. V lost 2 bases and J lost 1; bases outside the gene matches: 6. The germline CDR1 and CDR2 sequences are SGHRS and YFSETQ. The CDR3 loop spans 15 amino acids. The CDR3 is CASSLGGVKSYEQYF. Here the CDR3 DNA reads TGCGCCAGCAGCTTAGGGGGCGTAAAGTCCTACGAGCAGTACTTC.

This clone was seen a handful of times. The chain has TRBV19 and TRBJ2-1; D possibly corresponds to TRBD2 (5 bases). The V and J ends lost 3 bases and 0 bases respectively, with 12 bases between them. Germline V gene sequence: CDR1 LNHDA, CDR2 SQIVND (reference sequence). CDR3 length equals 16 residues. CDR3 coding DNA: TGTGCCAGTAGTATCTGGCTAGCCATCTCCTACAATGAGCAGTTCTTC. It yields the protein CASSIWLAISYNEQFF. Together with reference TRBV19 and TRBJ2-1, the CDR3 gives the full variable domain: DGGITQSPKYLFRKEGQNVTLSCEQNLNHDAMYWYRQDPGQGLRLIYYSQIVNDFQKGDIAEGYSVSREKKESFPLTVTSAQKNPTAFYLCASSIWLAISYNEQFFGPGTRLTVL.

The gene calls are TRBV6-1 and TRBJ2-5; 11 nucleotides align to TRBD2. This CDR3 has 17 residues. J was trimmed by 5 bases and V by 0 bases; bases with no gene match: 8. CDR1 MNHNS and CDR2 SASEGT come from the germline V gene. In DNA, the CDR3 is TGTGCCAGCAGTGAAGCTGGGCTAGCGGGAGGAAGGGAGACCCAGTACTTC. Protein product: CASSEAGLAGGRETQYF.

In nucleotides, the CDR3 is TGTGCCAGTAGTAAAGACAGGGCCTACGAGCAGTACTTC. It specifies CASSKDRAYEQYF. V usage is TRBV19 and J usage is TRBJ2-7; the match to TRBD1 covers 7 bases. CDR3 length: 13 residues. Trimming took 4 bases from V and 2 from J; bases not matched to a gene: 2. Germline V lookup: CDR1 LNHDA, CDR2 SQIVND (reference sequence). Complete variable domain (other parts from reference TRBV19 and TRBJ2-7): DGGITQSPKYLFRKEGQNVTLSCEQNLNHDAMYWYRQDPGQGLRLIYYSQIVNDFQKGDIAEGYSVSREKKESFPLTVTSAQKNPTAFYLCASSKDRAYEQYFGPGTRLTVT.

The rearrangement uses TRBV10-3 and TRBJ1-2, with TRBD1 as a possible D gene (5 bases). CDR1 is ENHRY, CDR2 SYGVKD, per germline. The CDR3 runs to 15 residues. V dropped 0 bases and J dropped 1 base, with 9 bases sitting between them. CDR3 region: CAISESGGSNYGYTF. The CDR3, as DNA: TGTGCCATCAGTGAGTCTGGGGGTAGTAACTATGGCTACACCTTC.

The CDR3 region is CASSDRRTGDNSPLHF. In nucleotides, the CDR3 is TGTGCCAGCAGCGACCGCCGGACAGGGGACAATTCACCCCTCCACTTT. This chain links TRBV5-4 with TRBJ1-6; 9 nucleotides match TRBD1. The CDR3 is 16 amino acids. The germline CDR1 and CDR2 sequences are SGHNT and YYREEE (reference sequence). V lost 4 bases and J lost 7; bases outside the gene matches: 9.

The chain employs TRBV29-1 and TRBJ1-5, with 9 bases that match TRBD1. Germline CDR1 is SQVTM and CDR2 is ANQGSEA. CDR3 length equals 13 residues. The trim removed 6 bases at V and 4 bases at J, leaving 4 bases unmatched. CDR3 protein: CSVRQGGNQPQHF. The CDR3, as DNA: TGCAGCGTAAGACAGGGGGGTAATCAGCCCCAGCATTTT.

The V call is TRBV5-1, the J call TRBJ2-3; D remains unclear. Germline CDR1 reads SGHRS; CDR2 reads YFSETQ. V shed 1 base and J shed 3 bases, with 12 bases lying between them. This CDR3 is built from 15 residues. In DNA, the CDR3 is TGCGCCAGCAGCTTGACAGTAATTAAGACAGATACGCAGTATTTT. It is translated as CASSLTVIKTDTQYF. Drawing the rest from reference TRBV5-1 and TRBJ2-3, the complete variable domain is KAGVTQTPRYLIKTRGQQVTLSCSPISGHRSVSWYQQTPGQGLQFLFEYFSETQRNKGNFPGRFSGRQFSNSRSEMNVSTLELGDSALYLCASSLTVIKTDTQYFGPGTRLTVL.